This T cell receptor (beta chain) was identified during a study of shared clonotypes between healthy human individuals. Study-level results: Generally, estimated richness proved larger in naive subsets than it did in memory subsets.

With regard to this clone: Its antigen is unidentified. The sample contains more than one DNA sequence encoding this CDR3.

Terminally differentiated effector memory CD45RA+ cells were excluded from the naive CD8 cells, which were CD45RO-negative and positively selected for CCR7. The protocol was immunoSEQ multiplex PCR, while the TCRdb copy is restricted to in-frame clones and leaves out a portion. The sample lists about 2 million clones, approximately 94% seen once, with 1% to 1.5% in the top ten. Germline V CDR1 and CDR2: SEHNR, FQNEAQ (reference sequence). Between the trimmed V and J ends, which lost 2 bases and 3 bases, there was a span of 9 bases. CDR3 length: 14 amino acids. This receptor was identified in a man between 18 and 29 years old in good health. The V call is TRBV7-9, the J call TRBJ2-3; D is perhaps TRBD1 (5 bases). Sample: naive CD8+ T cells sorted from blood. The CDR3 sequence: CASSLPAGTDTQYF. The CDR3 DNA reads TGTGCCAGCAGCTTACCCGCAGGGACAGATACGCAGTATTTT.